The 15 T cell receptor beta chains listed next were all sequenced from one sample in a study of cytomegalovirus exposure and HLA in healthy donors. The primer mix had 60 Vbeta and 13 Jbeta primers. Measured with immunoSEQ multiplex PCR; TCRdb has only the in-frame clones, and not every one. The sample includes hundreds of thousands of clones, about three quarters of them seen just once. The source material was PBMCs. The receptors were sampled from a woman aged 55 to 70 in good health and CMV-seropositive.

The genes are TRBV5-4 and TRBJ1-4; 8 bases are a match to TRBD1. In germline, CDR1 is SGHNT, CDR2 YYREEE (reference sequence). This CDR3 has 15 residues. V lost 4 bases to trimming and J lost 2 bases; unmatched junction nucleotides: 4. The chain's CDR3 is CASSGQGSTNEKLFF. The CDR3 DNA is TGTGCCAGCAGCGGACAGGGCTCCACTAATGAAAAACTGTTTTTT.

The chain joins TRBV5-1 to TRBJ1-2; D is possibly TRBD1 (5 bases). Between the trimmed V and J ends, which lost 0 bases and 6 bases, there was a span of 15 bases. CDR1 is SGHRS and CDR2 is YFSETQ in the germline V gene. The CDR3 is 15 residues long. This CDR3 is CASSLGDRIVNGYTF. In DNA form, the CDR3 reads TGCGCCAGCAGCTTGGGCGACAGAATAGTAAATGGCTACACCTTC. The full variable domain, rest sourced from reference TRBV5-1 and TRBJ1-2, is KAGVTQTPRYLIKTRGQQVTLSCSPISGHRSVSWYQQTPGQGLQFLFEYFSETQRNKGNFPGRFSGRQFSNSRSEMNVSTLELGDSALYLCASSLGDRIVNGYTFGSGTRLTVV.

V and J are TRBV11-2 and TRBJ2-1, with D possibly matching TRBD2 (6 bases). The CDR3 is 15 amino acids. Germline V gene sequence: CDR1 SGHAT, CDR2 FQNNGV. Trimming shortened V by 6 bases and J by 0 bases, and 12 bases separated the two germline ends. In DNA form, the CDR3 reads TGTGCCAGCAGGCTTAGCGGAAGCTCCTACAATGAGCAGTTCTTC. Translation: CASRLSGSSYNEQFF.

The V gene is TRBV7-9, the J gene TRBJ1-5; no clear D. Germline CDR1 is SEHNR and CDR2 is FQNEAQ (reference sequence). The length of the CDR3 is 14 residues. Trimming took off 8 bases at V and 3 bases at J, with 14 bases between the two ends. The CDR3 DNA reads as TGTGCCAGCGGACCCCGGGAGAACAATCAGCCCCAGCATTTT. Translating gives CASGPRENNQPQHF.

The V gene is TRBV6-1, the J gene TRBJ2-3; D is ambiguous. This CDR3 has 13 amino acids. The V and J ends lost 5 bases and 4 bases respectively, with 10 bases between them. From germline, CDR1 is MNHNS and CDR2 SASEGT. For the CDR3, the DNA is TGTGCCAGCAGTACTACCTTACCAGATACGCAGTATTTT. Its protein product is CASSTTLPDTQYF.

This clone has only one observation. This chain links TRBV5-5 with TRBJ1-2; 8 nucleotides line up with TRBD1. Germline lookup yields CDR1 SGHKS and CDR2 YYEKEE (reference sequence). The CDR3 runs 12 residues. With 2 bases clipped from V and 8 bases from J, the junction kept 2 bases outside the gene matches. CDR3 amino acids: CASSLQGEGYTF. The CDR3 region has the DNA TGTGCCAGCAGCTTACAGGGGGAAGGCTACACCTTC.

This clone has more than one count but fewer than ten. CDR3 DNA: TGTGCCAGCAGTTTCCGGAGCACAGATACGCAGTATTTT. It translates to CASSFRSTDTQYF. The gene calls are TRBV27 and TRBJ2-3; D call uncertain. Trimming left V 3 bases short and J 0 bases short, with 4 bases between. CDR1 and CDR2 from the germline V gene are MNHEY and SMNVEV (reference sequence). CDR3 size: 13 residues.

This rearrangement joins TRBV19 to TRBJ1-3; D unresolved. CDR1 and CDR2 from the germline V gene are LNHDA and SQIVND (reference sequence). The V gene lost 5 bases and the J gene lost 0 bases, with 8 bases spanning the gap. The CDR3 runs 14 residues. The chain's CDR3 is CASSRQISGNTIYF. The CDR3 DNA reads TGTGCCAGTAGTCGACAAATCTCTGGAAACACCATATATTTT.

The CDR3 DNA reads as TGTGCCAGCAGTGACTCGATGGCGGGGGGGTACCAAGAGACCCAGTACTTC. As protein: CASSDSMAGGYQETQYF. This chain links TRBV6-4 with TRBJ2-5; TRBD2 matches 9 bases. This CDR3 region has 17 residues. Trimming cost V 0 bases and J 0 bases; bases outside gene matches: 5. Germline-derived CDR1 and CDR2 are MRHNA and SNTAGT.

CDR3 sequence (DNA): TGTGCCAGTGGGGCAGACAGAGAGCTGTTTTTT. Translated, it gives CASGADRELFF. The chain links TRBV7-2 to TRBJ2-2; D may be TRBD1 (5 bases). The CDR3 has 11 amino acids. The germline CDR1 and CDR2 sequences are SGHTA and FQGNSA. Trimming removed 9 bases from V and 11 bases from J, with 13 bases in between.

This clone was counted only a few times. The genes are TRBV19 and TRBJ2-1, with TRBD2 as a possible D gene (6 bases). Germline V gene data show CDR1 as LNHDA and CDR2 as SQIVND (reference sequence). CDR3 length: 16 residues. V was cut by 1 base and J by 1 base, with 11 bases left in between. CDR3 region: CASSIALGGSYNEQFF. The CDR3 DNA sequence: TGTGCCAGTAGTATAGCATTGGGGGGATCCTACAATGAGCAGTTCTTC.

V usage is TRBV20-1 and J usage is TRBJ1-1; D is unresolved. CDR1 and CDR2 (germline): DFQATT, SNEGSKA (reference sequence). The CDR3 is made up of 11 amino acids. V was cut by 5 bases and J by 4 bases, with 8 bases left in between. For the CDR3, the DNA is TGCAGTGCTCCCCGGGGCACTGAAGCTTTCTTT. Its protein is CSAPRGTEAFF.

J is TRBJ1-1 and V is TRBV2; 8 bases map to TRBD1. V lost 5 bases, J lost 5 bases, and 7 bases stayed unmatched. The CDR3 length is 14 residues. CDR1 is SNHLY and CDR2 is FYNNEI in the germline V gene. The CDR3 protein is CASSPDREQTEAFF. Written as DNA, the CDR3 is TGTGCCAGCAGTCCGGACAGGGAGCAAACTGAAGCTTTCTTT.

The chain links TRBV7-6 to TRBJ2-3, with 7 bases that match TRBD1. V shed 4 bases, J shed 6 bases, and the junction held 10 bases outside the gene matches. CDR1 and CDR2 (germline): SGHVS, FNYEAQ. This CDR3 is built from 15 residues. CDR3 bases: TGTGCCAGCAGCTCCAGACAGGGTATCGGGGATACGCAGTATTTT. Amino acids: CASSSRQGIGDTQYF.

The V call is TRBV30, the J call TRBJ2-7; perhaps TRBD2 as D (6 bases). The CDR3 has 14 amino acids. Trimming pared 2 bases from V and 2 bases from J, leaving 13 bases between. Germline V lookup: CDR1 GTSNPN, CDR2 SVGIG (reference sequence). In DNA, the CDR3 is TGTGCCTGGAGTTCAGGGAGGTGGGCCTACGAGCAGTACTTC. This encodes CAWSSGRWAYEQYF.